The 16 T cell receptor beta chains below come from one sample, sequenced in a study of post-analysis software for immune sequencing data. Study results and limitations: There were several TRBV segments more frequent in patients than controls, and TRBV5-6, TRBV5-1 and TRBV20-1 were among them.

Presence of unique molecular identifiers characterized the TCR beta cDNA libraries. TCRdb used MiXCR to reprocess the PCR reads, holding one entry per CDR3 protein. The repertoire holds approximately 770,000 distinct CDR3 sequences, with more than 45% as singletons. No antigen has been assigned to these receptors. The sequencing sample was made of blood. These receptors originate from a girl aged 10-17 years with multiple sclerosis.

This clonotype was detected a few times. The chain employs TRBV7-8 and TRBJ2-5; weak D call: TRBD1 (5 bases). Germline loops: CDR1 SGHVS, CDR2 FQNEAQ. The CDR3 spans 14 residues. V was trimmed by 3 bases and J by 4 bases, leaving 12 bases between them. Here the CDR3 DNA reads TGTGCCAGCAGCTTCATGGGGCTTGGAGAGACCCAGTACTTC. Translation gives CASSFMGLGETQYF.

This clonotype came up a few times. J is TRBJ1-2 and V is TRBV5-6; no definite D call. The germline V gene has CDR1 SGHDT and CDR2 YYEEEE. The V end was cut by 4 bases, the J end by 8 bases, with 12 bases between. The CDR3 totals 12 residues. CDR3 bases: TGTGCCAGCAGCCAGACAAGGAACGGCTACACCTTC. It encodes CASSQTRNGYTF.

This chain links TRBV7-9 with TRBJ1-6; a weak D match, TRBD1 (5 bases). The CDR3 is 12 residues long. With 10 bases removed from V and 5 bases from J, the gap between germline ends came to 9 bases. Germline-derived CDR1 and CDR2 are SEHNR and FQNEAQ (reference sequence). DNA of the CDR3: TGTGCCATAGACAGTGATAATTCACCCCTCCACTTT. Residues: CAIDSDNSPLHF.

V usage is TRBV6-6 and J usage is TRBJ2-1, with 9 bases identical to TRBD2. J gave up 9 bases and V 3 bases, and 12 bases lay outside the gene matches. Germline CDR1 and CDR2: MNHNY and SVGAGI (reference sequence). This CDR3 comprises 16 residues. CDR3 DNA: TGTGCCAGCAGTTATCGTCCTAGCGGGGTGAGAGGTGAGCAGTTCTTC. Protein sequence: CASSYRPSGVRGEQFF.

The V and J genes are TRBV20-1 and TRBJ2-1; perhaps TRBD2 as D (6 bases). Germline lookup yields CDR1 DFQATT and CDR2 SNEGSKA (reference sequence). The CDR3 loop spans 14 amino acids. Trimming took off 6 bases at V and 5 bases at J, with 17 bases between the two ends. Here the CDR3 DNA reads TGCAGTGCCCTGGGACTGAAGGAAAACAATGAGCAGTTCTTC. Translation gives CSALGLKENNEQFF.

The chain links TRBV5-1 to TRBJ1-4, with a weak D call TRBD1 (5 bases). The CDR3 sequence is 16 residues long. CDR1 SGHRS and CDR2 YFSETQ come from the germline V gene. The V end lost 4 bases, the J end lost 7 bases, and 20 bases lay between the germline ends. Here the CDR3 reads CASSPGPGGSGEKLFF. The CDR3 nucleotides read TGCGCCAGCAGCCCGGGCCCTGGGGGAAGTGGTGAAAAACTGTTTTTT. Supplemented by reference TRBV5-1 and TRBJ1-4, the full variable domain reads KAGVTQTPRYLIKTRGQQVTLSCSPISGHRSVSWYQQTPGQGLQFLFEYFSETQRNKGNFPGRFSGRQFSNSRSEMNVSTLELGDSALYLCASSPGPGGSGEKLFFGSGTQLSVL.

This clonotype came up a few times. The chain carries TRBV24-1 and TRBJ1-2; TRBD1 might be the D (5 bases). Germline V gives CDR1 KGHDR, CDR2 SFDVKD. The CDR3 is made up of 16 amino acids. Between the trimmed V and J ends, which lost 3 bases and 0 bases, there was a span of 13 bases. The CDR3 bases are TGTGCCACCAGTGATCCCTCAAGGGGAGCTAACTATGGCTACACCTTC. Translation: CATSDPSRGANYGYTF.

This clonotype was observed a few times. V usage is TRBV6-5 and J usage is TRBJ2-7; weak D call: TRBD2 (5 bases). Germline CDR1 reads MNHEY; CDR2 reads SVGAGI. The CDR3 is made up of 13 amino acids. The V end lost 6 bases, the J end lost 1 base, and 10 bases lay between the germline ends. CDR3 coding DNA: TGTGCCAGCAGGGGATCGGGGTCCTACGAGCAGTACTTC. Protein: CASRGSGSYEQYF.

The gene calls are TRBV7-9 and TRBJ1-1; TRBD1 might be the D (5 bases). CDR1 and CDR2 (germline): SEHNR, FQNEAQ (reference sequence). This CDR3 has 14 residues. The germline V and J ends were trimmed by 4 bases and 4 bases, with 13 bases remaining between them. The CDR3 DNA reads as TGTGCCAGCAGCTCCCAGGGCAGTGGCACTGAAGCTTTCTTT. It encodes CASSSQGSGTEAFF.

This rearrangement joins TRBV29-1 to TRBJ2-5, with 8 bases fitting TRBD2. The CDR3 length is 13 residues. Per germline, CDR1 SQVTM and CDR2 ANQGSEA. After removal of 6 bases from V and 1 base from J, the junction contained 4 bases not matched to a gene. In DNA form, the CDR3 reads TGCAGCGTGATGACTAGCGCCCAAGAGACCCAGTACTTC. Translated, it gives CSVMTSAQETQYF. The whole variable domain, filled in from reference TRBV29-1 and TRBJ2-5, reads SAVISQKPSRDICQRGTSLTIQCQVDSQVTMMFWYRQQPGQSLTLIATANQGSEATYESGFVIDKFPISRPNLTFSTLTVSNMSPEDSSIYLCSVMTSAQETQYFGPGTRLLVL.

This clonotype was counted between two and nine times. The V call is TRBV7-2, the J call TRBJ2-1; TRBD2 aligns across 10 bases. The germline V gene encodes CDR1 SGHTA and CDR2 FQGNSA. This CDR3 spans 18 amino acids. V lost 1 base to trimming and J lost 4 bases; unmatched junction nucleotides: 10. Here the CDR3 reads CASSLVLWASGSYNEQFF. The CDR3 DNA follows: TGTGCCAGCAGCTTAGTCCTTTGGGCTAGCGGGAGTTACAATGAGCAGTTCTTC.

This rearrangement joins TRBV12-3 or TRBV12-4 to TRBJ2-7, with a possible D match to TRBD2 (5 bases). V shed 3 bases and J shed 6 bases, with 9 bases lying between them. CDR3 length: 12 residues. The CDR3, as DNA: TGTGCCAGCAGTTTCTTAGCGACCGAGCAGTACTTC. Amino acid sequence: CASSFLATEQYF.

This CDR3 reads CASSPDGREGQFGGWPYNEQFF. The CDR3 nucleotides read TGTGCCAGCAGCCCGGATGGGCGGGAGGGCCAATTTGGGGGGTGGCCCTACAATGAACAGTTCTTC. V gene TRBV21-1 combines with J gene TRBJ2-1; the table's TRBD2 call for D was not verified on the DNA. TRBV21-1 is a pseudogene locus. CDR3 size: 22 residues.

Only a few counts were recorded for this clonotype. V is TRBV7-8 and J is TRBJ2-5, with a weak D call TRBD2 (5 bases). The CDR3 totals 12 residues. V was trimmed by 1 base and J by 11 bases, leaving 11 bases between them. Germline lookup yields CDR1 SGHVS and CDR2 FQNEAQ. CDR3 DNA: TGTGCCAGCAGCTTAGTCGGCCAGCGGCAGTACTTC. It yields the protein CASSLVGQRQYF.

This chain uses TRBV14 with TRBJ2-4; 11 positions match TRBD2. The J call may be faulty, since TRBJ2-7 better matches the DNA end. The germline CDR1 and CDR2 sequences are SGHDN and FVKESK. The CDR3 covers 16 residues. CDR3 nucleotides: TGTGCCAGCAGCCCACCGATTAGCGGGAGGGGGAACGAGCAGTACTTC. Protein sequence: CASSPPISGRGNEQYF.

This rearrangement joins TRBV12-3 or TRBV12-4 to TRBJ1-2, with TRBD1 matching over 7 bases. V trimming: 3 bases; J trimming: 7 bases; junction bases outside the gene matches: 5. The CDR3 contains 13 residues. CDR3 sequence reads: CASSFTGAVGYTF. CDR3 nucleotide sequence: TGTGCCAGCAGTTTCACAGGGGCGGTTGGCTACACCTTC.